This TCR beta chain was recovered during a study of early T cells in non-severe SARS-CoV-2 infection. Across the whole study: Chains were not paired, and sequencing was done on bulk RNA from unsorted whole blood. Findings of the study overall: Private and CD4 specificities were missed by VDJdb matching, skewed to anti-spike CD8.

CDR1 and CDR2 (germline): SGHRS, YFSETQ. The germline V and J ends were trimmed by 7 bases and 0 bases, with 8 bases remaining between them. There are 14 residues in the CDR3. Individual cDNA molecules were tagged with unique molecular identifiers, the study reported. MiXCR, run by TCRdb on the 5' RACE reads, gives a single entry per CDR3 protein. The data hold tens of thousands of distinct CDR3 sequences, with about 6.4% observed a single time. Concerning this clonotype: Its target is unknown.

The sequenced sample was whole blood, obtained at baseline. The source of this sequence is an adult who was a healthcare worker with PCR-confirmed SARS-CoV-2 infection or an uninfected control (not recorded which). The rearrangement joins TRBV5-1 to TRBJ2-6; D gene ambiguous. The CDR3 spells CASRPDSGANVLTF. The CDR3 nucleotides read TGCGCCAGCCGGCCGGACTCTGGGGCCAACGTCCTGACTTTC. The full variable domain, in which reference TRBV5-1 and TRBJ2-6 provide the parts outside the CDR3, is KAGVTQTPRYLIKTRGQQVTLSCSPISGHRSVSWYQQTPGQGLQFLFEYFSETQRNKGNFPGRFSGRQFSNSRSEMNVSTLELGDSALYLCASRPDSGANVLTFGAGSRLTVL.